This entry describes one T cell receptor beta chain. The ends were cut back, 11 bases at V and 0 bases at J, with 14 bases in the middle. This CDR3 is 15 amino acids long. Germline CDR1 and CDR2: MNHEY and SVGAGI. The record originates from a study of blood T cell repertoires in COVID-19. In the original workflow: Quantification of nucleated cells was approximated via reference gene primer amplification. The protocol was immunoSEQ multiplex PCR, while the TCRdb copy is restricted to in-frame clones and leaves out a portion. The DNA gave D and trimming, while V, J and clone size come from that table. The sample gives 99,000 or so clones, about 76% of which show up once; approximately 20% is in the top ten.

The clonotype was recovered from a woman aged 70-85 years with acute or convalescent COVID-19. The chain links TRBV6-5 to TRBJ1-6; D is undetermined. The sequenced material came from peripheral blood. CDR3 protein: CAGRTHSSYNSPLHF. In DNA, the CDR3 is TGTGCCGGCCGGACTCATAGCTCCTATAATTCACCCCTCCACTTT.